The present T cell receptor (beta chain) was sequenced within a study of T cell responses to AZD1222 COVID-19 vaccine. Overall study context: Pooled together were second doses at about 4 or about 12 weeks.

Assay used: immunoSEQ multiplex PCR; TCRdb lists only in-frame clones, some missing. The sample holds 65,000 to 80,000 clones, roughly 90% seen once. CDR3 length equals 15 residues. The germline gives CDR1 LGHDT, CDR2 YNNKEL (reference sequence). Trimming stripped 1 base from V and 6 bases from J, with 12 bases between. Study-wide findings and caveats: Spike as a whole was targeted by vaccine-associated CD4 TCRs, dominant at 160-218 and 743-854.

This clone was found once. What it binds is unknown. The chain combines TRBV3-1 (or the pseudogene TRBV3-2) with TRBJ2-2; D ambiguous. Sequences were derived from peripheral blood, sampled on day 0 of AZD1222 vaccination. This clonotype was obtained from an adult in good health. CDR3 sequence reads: CASSQGNRLPGELFF. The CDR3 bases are TGTGCCAGCAGCCAAGGGAACAGATTACCCGGGGAGCTGTTTTTT.